Sequencing of this TCR beta chain was carried out in a study of blood T cell repertoires in COVID-19. This CDR3 has 13 residues. Germline V gene lookup returns CDR1 MDHEN and CDR2 SYDVKM. V dropped 5 bases and J dropped 7 bases, with 14 bases sitting between them. In the original workflow: Reference gene primer amplification gave estimated nucleated cell counts. Some clones are missing from TCRdb's copy, which holds only in-frame ones; the method was immunoSEQ multiplex PCR. The V and J calls and clone size are taken from that table; D and trimming were inferred from the DNA. The sample contains about 310,000 clones, around 90% of which appear only once.

The sequenced sample was PBMCs or T cells enriched from blood (not recorded which). The chain combines TRBV28 with TRBJ1-1, with a weak D call TRBD1 (6 bases). This TCR derives from a man between 60 and 70 years old who had recovered from COVID-19. CDR3: CASSPTGQIEAFF. The DNA of the CDR3 is TGTGCCAGCAGTCCCACGGGACAAATTGAAGCTTTCTTT.